The next 9 T cell receptor beta chains were all read from a single sample in a study of T cell responses to AZD1222 COVID-19 vaccine. TCRdb's copy holds only in-frame clones and misses some; the assay was immunoSEQ multiplex PCR. The sample includes around 130,000 clones, around 90% seen only once; the top ten take around 4.4%. The input for sequencing was peripheral blood, taken 28 days after the second dose of the MenACWY control vaccine. The receptors were sampled from an adult who received the MenACWY meningococcal vaccine as a control.

The V and J genes are TRBV7-9 and TRBJ2-7; D unresolved. Germline-derived CDR1 and CDR2 are SEHNR and FQNEAQ (reference sequence). Deletions cut 0 bases from V and 5 bases from J, with 20 bases between. The CDR3 covers 17 residues. Here the CDR3 reads CASSLALSVSPVHEQYF. In DNA form, the CDR3 reads TGTGCCAGCAGCTTAGCTCTCTCGGTTTCCCCTGTCCACGAGCAGTACTTC.

This chain uses TRBV28 with TRBJ2-6; D uncertain. Germline V gene sequence: CDR1 MDHEN, CDR2 SYDVKM. The CDR3 loop spans 15 amino acids. V was shortened by 5 bases and J by 0 bases, with 8 bases between the two germline ends. The CDR3 here is CASSPPGSGANVLTF. CDR3 sequence (DNA): TGTGCCAGCAGTCCCCCGGGCTCTGGGGCCAACGTCCTGACTTTC.

The chain carries TRBV15 and TRBJ1-5, with no clear D. The CDR3 contains 13 residues. V was shortened by 0 bases and J by 6 bases, with 6 bases between the two germline ends. Germline V gene data show CDR1 as LNHNV and CDR2 as YYDKDF (reference sequence). The CDR3 loop is CATSRDFAQPQHF. CDR3 nucleotides: TGTGCCACCAGCAGAGATTTTGCTCAGCCCCAGCATTTT. The complete variable domain, with remaining parts taken from reference TRBV15 and TRBJ1-5, reads DAMVIQNPRYQVTQFGKPVTLSCSQTLNHNVMYWYQQKSSQAPKLLFHYYDKDFNNEADTPDNFQSRRPNTSFCFLDIRSPGLGDTAMYLCATSRDFAQPQHFGDGTRLSIL.

The rearrangement joins TRBV28 to TRBJ2-7; 8 nucleotides align to TRBD1. CDR1 is MDHEN, CDR2 SYDVKM, per germline. The CDR3 length is 15 residues. Trimming removed 4 bases from V and 3 bases from J; junction bases left unmatched: 8. CDR3 coding DNA: TGTGCCAGCAGTTCGGCCGGGACAGGCGGCTACGAGCAGTACTTC. This sequence encodes CASSSAGTGGYEQYF.

The rearrangement links TRBV6-5 to TRBJ2-7; 7 nucleotides agree with TRBD1. Germline CDR1 MNHEY, CDR2 SVGAGI. With 0 bases clipped from V and 1 base from J, the junction kept 3 bases outside the gene matches. The CDR3 sequence is 15 residues long. CDR3 in DNA: TGTGCCAGCAGTTACTCGAGACAGGGTTCCTACGAGCAGTACGTC. Protein: CASSYSRQGSYEQYV.

The rearrangement uses TRBV3-1 (or the pseudogene TRBV3-2) and TRBJ2-3; 10 bases agree with TRBD1. Looked up from germline, CDR1 is LGHDT and CDR2 is YNNKEL (reference sequence). CDR3 length equals 16 residues. V lost 5 bases and J lost 4; bases outside the gene matches: 9. This CDR3 is CASSDRDRGQPDTQYF. The CDR3 nucleotides are TGTGCCAGCAGCGACCGGGACAGGGGTCAACCAGATACGCAGTATTTT.

The chain has TRBV5-4 and TRBJ1-1; D gene ambiguous. The CDR3 has 12 amino acids. Germline V gene lookup returns CDR1 SGHNT and CDR2 YYREEE (reference sequence). Between the trimmed V and J ends, which lost 4 bases and 12 bases, there was a span of 16 bases. This CDR3 is CASSPPFGTPFF. In DNA form, the CDR3 reads TGTGCCAGCAGCCCCCCCTTCGGCACTCCTTTCTTT.

The rearrangement uses TRBV19 and TRBJ2-7; 14 bases are a match to TRBD2. Germline V gives CDR1 LNHDA, CDR2 SQIVND (reference sequence). The CDR3 runs 15 residues. V was clipped by 4 bases and J by 6 bases; unmatched bases: 5. Here the CDR3 reads CASSTRGLAGVEQYF. In DNA, the CDR3 is TGTGCCAGTAGTACCCGGGGACTAGCGGGAGTCGAGCAGTACTTC. The whole variable domain, remainder taken from reference TRBV19 and TRBJ2-7, is DGGITQSPKYLFRKEGQNVTLSCEQNLNHDAMYWYRQDPGQGLRLIYYSQIVNDFQKGDIAEGYSVSREKKESFPLTVTSAQKNPTAFYLCASSTRGLAGVEQYFGPGTRLTVT.

V gene TRBV7-9 combines with J gene TRBJ1-1; D is unresolved. The germline V and J ends were trimmed by 4 bases and 6 bases, with 12 bases remaining between them. The CDR3 contains 13 residues. Germline-derived CDR1 and CDR2 are SEHNR and FQNEAQ (reference sequence). As DNA, the CDR3 is TGTGCCAGCAGCTCAGCAGCGCAGGCTGAAGCTTTCTTT. This encodes CASSSAAQAEAFF.